This TCR beta chain was retrieved from a study of blood T cell repertoires in COVID-19. Background on the study: Donors in the United States, Italy and Spain gave samples during acute or convalescent COVID-19.

With 7 bases clipped from V and 2 bases from J, the junction kept 10 bases outside the gene matches. Germline V gene lookup returns CDR1 MDHEN and CDR2 SYDVKM. The CDR3 loop spans 15 amino acids. This clone has a single count. Data came from immunoSEQ multiplex PCR; TCRdb stores just in-frame clones and leaves some out. Of approximately 260,000 clones listed, approximately 88% are singletons. This clonotype originated in a woman aged 40 to 50 with acute COVID-19. The sequencing sample was made of PBMCs or T cells enriched from blood (not recorded which). The chain links TRBV28 to TRBJ2-7, with 8 bases matching TRBD1. In nucleotides, the CDR3 is TGTGCCAGCATTGACAGGGGAATGAGCCCCTACGAGCAGTACTTC. Its translation: CASIDRGMSPYEQYF. Full variable domain (missing parts from reference TRBV28 and TRBJ2-7): DVKVTQSSRYLVKRTGEKVFLECVQDMDHENMFWYRQDPGLGLRLIYFSYDVKMKEKGDIPEGYSVSREKKERFSLILESASTNQTSMYLCASIDRGMSPYEQYFGPGTRLTVT.